Listed below are T cell receptor beta chains from one sample, sequenced in a study of cytomegalovirus exposure and HLA in healthy donors. Data came from immunoSEQ multiplex PCR; TCRdb stores just in-frame clones and leaves some out. Among some 150,000 clones listed, about 75% were seen once. The source material was PBMCs. These receptors all stem from a man aged 40-50 years in good health and CMV-seronegative. CDR3s include the opening cysteine and the closing phenylalanine or tryptophan. Fields, in order: J gene, V gene, clone size, D gene, CDR3 DNA, CDR3 protein. A D gene is named only where the DNA matches it firmly. Clone size is stated in some rows and not others, as once, few, many or a class when expanded.

TRBJ1-5 TRBV7-2 - - TGTGCCAGCAGCCGCACCCACTACAGGGGCAATCAGCCCCAGCATTTT CASSRTHYRGNQPQHF
TRBJ1-2 TRBV5-1 - TRBD1 TGCGCCAGCAGTCCCAGGACAGGGGAAGGTGGCTACACCTTC CASSPRTGEGGYTF
TRBJ2-5 TRBV9 - - TGTGCCAGCAGCGCCTCGGCCCCAGGAACCCAGTACTTC CASSASAPGTQYF
TRBJ2-5 TRBV2 - TRBD2 TGTGCCAGCAGTGAAGCGGATGCGGGGGGGCAAGAGACCCAGTACTTC CASSEADAGGQETQYF
TRBJ1-4 TRBV11-2 - - TGTGCCAGCAGCTCAGTCGCAGGGAAGTATCGCTTAAATGAAAAACTGTTTTTT CASSSVAGKYRLNEKLFF
TRBJ2-5 TRBV7-9 - - TGTGCCAGCAGCTCTTTGACAGGAGGGACCCAGTACTTC CASSSLTGGTQYF
TRBJ1-5 TRBV12-5 once - TGTGCTAGTGGTCTCACAGAGAATAGCAATCAGCCCCAGCATTTT CASGLTENSNQPQHF
TRBJ1-4 TRBV4-1 - TRBD1 TGCGCCAGCAGCACAGGGGGATCGTGGGAAAAACTGTTTTTT CASSTGGSWEKLFF
TRBJ2-5 TRBV6-6 - - TGTGCCAGCAGTTACCGACAGACGCAAGAGACCCAGTACTTC CASSYRQTQETQYF
TRBJ2-3 TRBV25-1 - - TGTGCCAGCAGTGAATATCGGGGAGCGCGAACAGATACGCAGTATTTT CASSEYRGARTDTQYF
TRBJ2-7 TRBV6-6 - TRBD1 TGTGCCACAAGGGACAGGAGCTCCTACGAGCAGTACTTC CATRDRSSYEQYF
TRBJ2-2 TRBV4-2 - - TGTGCCAGCAGCCCTATTCCCACGAACGCGAACACCGGGGAGCTGTTTTTT CASSPIPTNANTGELFF
TRBJ1-1 TRBV7-2 - TRBD1 TGTGCCAGCAGCTCCCGGGACAGGGGTCGTGAAGCTTTCTTT CASSSRDRGREAFF
TRBJ1-6 TRBV7-8 - TRBD1 TGTGCCAGCAGCTTAAGCCGGGGACAGAATAATTCACCCCTCCACTTT CASSLSRGQNNSPLHF
TRBJ2-5 TRBV11-3 - TRBD1 TGTGCCAGCAGCTTTACGAGGACAGGGGCCTTAGCAGGGGAGACCCAGTACTTC CASSFTRTGALAGETQYF
TRBJ1-1 TRBV11-2 once - TGTGCCAGCAGCTTAGCCAGGAGGCAAACTGAAGCTTTCTTT CASSLARRQTEAFF
TRBJ2-1 TRBV12-1 - - TGTGCCAGCAGCTCCAGCGGTGAGCAGTTCTTC CASSSSGEQFF
TRBJ1-1 TRBV19 - - TGTGCCAGTAGCTGGGGGCAGCCGAACACTGAAGCTTTCTTT CASSWGQPNTEAFF
TRBJ2-7 TRBV11-2 - TRBD2 TGTGCCAGCAGCTTATCTAGCGGGGAGCGCTACGAGCAGTACTTC CASSLSSGERYEQYF
TRBJ2-3 TRBV7-9 - TRBD2 TGTGCCAGCAGCCCGGGCGGGGGGGGCACAGATACGCAGTATTTT CASSPGGGGTDTQYF
TRBJ1-1 TRBV6-4 - TRBD1 TGTGCCAGCAGTCCATCGACAGGGTTCACTGAAGCTTTCTTT CASSPSTGFTEAFF
TRBJ1-1 TRBV6-5 - - TGTGCCACTACCGGATCAGGGGCTGAAGCTTTCTTT CATTGSGAEAFF
TRBJ1-1 TRBV29-1 - - TGCAGCGTTGTCAGCGTGAACACTGAAGCTTTCTTT CSVVSVNTEAFF
TRBJ2-3 TRBV4-3 few - TGCGCCAGCAGCCAAGATACCCCTAGCATCACAGATACGCAGTATTTT CASSQDTPSITDTQYF
TRBJ2-1 TRBV20-1 - - TGCAGTGCTCGCGGCGGCAGAGAGCAGTTCTTC CSARGGREQFF
TRBJ1-6 TRBV7-3 - - TGTGCCAGCAGCCCTCGCGGGGGGTCTAATTCACCCCTCCACTTT CASSPRGGSNSPLHF
TRBJ2-1 TRBV29-1 - - TGCAGCGTTGAAACAGGGACGGGCAGTGAGCAGTTCTTC CSVETGTGSEQFF
TRBJ1-5 TRBV5-6 many - TGTGCCAGCAGCTTGGGAGCCGATCAGCCCCAGCATTTT CASSLGADQPQHF
TRBJ2-3 TRBV5-5 few - TGTGCCAGCAGCACAGCGGTTTCTAGCACAGATACGCAGTATTTT CASSTAVSSTDTQYF
TRBJ2-2 TRBV7-6 - - TGTGCCAGCAGCTTACGGACAGCGAACACCGGGGAGCTGTTTTTT CASSLRTANTGELFF
TRBJ2-1 TRBV7-2 - TRBD2 TGTGCCAGCAGCCCCTCGGGGACTAGCGGGGGGGCCGGGCAGTTCTTC CASSPSGTSGGAGQFF
TRBJ2-3 TRBV11-1 - - TGTGCCAGCAGCTTAGCTTTTAGCGGCACAGATACGCAGTATTTT CASSLAFSGTDTQYF
TRBJ2-7 TRBV2 - TRBD2 TGTGCCAGCAGTGTACAGCGGGGGGCCTACGAGCAGTACTTC CASSVQRGAYEQYF
TRBJ2-3 TRBV5-4 - - TGTGCCAGCAGGCCCCAAACATGGGGCTTAGGCACAGATACGCAGTATTTT CASRPQTWGLGTDTQYF
TRBJ2-1 TRBV11-1 - TRBD2 TGTGCCAGCAGTGCGGGAGGCTACAATGAGCAGTTCTTC CASSAGGYNEQFF
TRBJ1-2 TRBV6-6 - - TGTGCCAGCAGTCTACAGGGTTGGGAGGGCTACACCTTC CASSLQGWEGYTF
TRBJ1-1 TRBV11-1 few TRBD1 TGTGCCAGCAGCTTAGCGGGGACAGAGGGAGAAGCTTTCTTT CASSLAGTEGEAFF
TRBJ1-2 TRBV2 - TRBD1 TGTGCCAGCAGAACACCGGGACAGGGTAACTATGGCTACACCTTC CASRTPGQGNYGYTF
TRBJ1-1 TRBV7-2 - TRBD1 TGTGCCAGCAGCTTAGAATACAGGGGGGACACTGAAGCTTTCTTT CASSLEYRGDTEAFF
TRBJ2-1 TRBV5-4 once - TGTGCCAGCAGCGTACAGGGAGAATCCTACAATGAGCAGTTCTTC CASSVQGESYNEQFF
TRBJ2-5 TRBV9 - TRBD2 TGTGCCAGCAGCGTCGGACTAGCGGGGGAGACCCAGTACTTC CASSVGLAGETQYF
TRBJ2-5 TRBV5-6 - - TGTGCCAGCAGCTTGAACAGGGGTTCCGCGGGACAAGAGACCCAGTACTTC CASSLNRGSAGQETQYF
TRBJ1-1 TRBV18 - TRBD1 TGTGCCAGCTCACAATCCCAGGGGGCTATCGCTGAAGCTTTCTTT CASSQSQGAIAEAFF
TRBJ2-2 TRBV7-6 once - TGTGCCAGCAGCTTAAGTAAAAGGACAGAAAACACCGGGGAGCTGTTTTTT CASSLSKRTENTGELFF
TRBJ2-7 TRBV10-2 - - TGCGCCAGCAGTGAGTGGGGCACCAGGAGCTCCTACGAGCAGTACTTC CASSEWGTRSSYEQYF
TRBJ1-6 TRBV29-1 few - TGCAGCGTTGGCGCAGGGCTTAATTCACCCCTCCACTTT CSVGAGLNSPLHF
TRBJ1-1 TRBV27 - TRBD1 TGTGCCAGCAGTTGGGGGACAGGGTTAATGAACACTGAAGCTTTCTTT CASSWGTGLMNTEAFF